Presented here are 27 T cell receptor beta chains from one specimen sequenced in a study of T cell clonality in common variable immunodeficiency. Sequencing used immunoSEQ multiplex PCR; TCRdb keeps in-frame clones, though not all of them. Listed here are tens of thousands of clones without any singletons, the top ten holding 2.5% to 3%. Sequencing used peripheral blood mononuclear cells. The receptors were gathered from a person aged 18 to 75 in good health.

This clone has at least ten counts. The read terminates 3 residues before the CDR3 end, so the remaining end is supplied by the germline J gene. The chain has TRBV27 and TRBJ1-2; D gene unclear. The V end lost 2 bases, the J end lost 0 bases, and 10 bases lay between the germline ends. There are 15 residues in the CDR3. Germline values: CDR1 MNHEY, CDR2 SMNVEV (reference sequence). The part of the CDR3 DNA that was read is TGTGCCAGCAGTTTAAACGCTATGTCTAACTATGGC. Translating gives CASSLNAMSNYG. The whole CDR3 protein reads CASSLNAMSNYGYTF.

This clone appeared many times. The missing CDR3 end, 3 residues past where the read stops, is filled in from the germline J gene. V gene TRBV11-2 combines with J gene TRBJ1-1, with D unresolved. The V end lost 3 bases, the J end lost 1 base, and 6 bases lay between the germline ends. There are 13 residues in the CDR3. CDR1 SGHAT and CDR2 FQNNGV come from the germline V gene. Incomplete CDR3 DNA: TGTGCCAGCAGCTTCTCAGAGAACACTGAA. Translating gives CASSFSENTE. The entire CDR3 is CASSFSENTEAFF.

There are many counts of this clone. The CDR3 bases that were read are TGCAGTGCCACCGTAGCGGGAGGCCTCGACGAG. This encodes CSATVAGGLDE. The full CDR3 protein is CSATVAGGLDEQYF. The chain is built from TRBV20-1 and TRBJ2-7; 10 bases map to TRBD2. Read data end 3 residues before the CDR3 end; the end is taken from the germline J gene. The CDR3 has 14 amino acids. CDR1 and CDR2 (germline): DFQATT, SNEGSKA (reference sequence). J was trimmed by 5 bases and V by 6 bases; bases with no gene match: 10.

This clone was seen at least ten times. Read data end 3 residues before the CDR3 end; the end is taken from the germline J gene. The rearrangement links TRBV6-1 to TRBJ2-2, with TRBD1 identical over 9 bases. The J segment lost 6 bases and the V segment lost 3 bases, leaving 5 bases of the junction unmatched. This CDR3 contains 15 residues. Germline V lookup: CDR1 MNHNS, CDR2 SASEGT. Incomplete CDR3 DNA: TGTGCCAGCAGTGAGGAACAGGGGGCGGCCGGGGAG. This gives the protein CASSEEQGAAGE. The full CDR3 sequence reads CASSEEQGAAGELFF.

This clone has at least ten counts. The sequenced CDR3 bases are TGTGCCAGCAGCTTAGCAGGGTTAAACTATGGC. Its translation is CASSLAGLNYG. The full CDR3 reads CASSLAGLNYGYTF. The chain carries TRBV5-5 and TRBJ1-2, with D possibly being TRBD1 (5 bases). The CDR3 end falls 3 residues outside the read, so it is completed with the germline J gene. Trimming stripped 2 bases from V and 2 bases from J, with 10 bases between. This CDR3 has 14 amino acids. Germline assignment: CDR1 SGHKS and CDR2 YYEKEE (reference sequence).

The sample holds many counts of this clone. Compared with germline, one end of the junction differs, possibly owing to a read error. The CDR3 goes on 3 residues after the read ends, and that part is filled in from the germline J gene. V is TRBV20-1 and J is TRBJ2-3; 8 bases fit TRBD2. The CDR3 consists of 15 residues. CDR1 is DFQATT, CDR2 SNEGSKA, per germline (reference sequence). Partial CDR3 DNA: TGCAGTGCTAGAGTTCGAACTAGCGGCACGGATACG. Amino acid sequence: CSARVRTSGTDT. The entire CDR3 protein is CSARVRTSGTDTQYF.

CDR3 bases read: TGTGCCAGTACCACACCGGGACTCCCACAAGAGACC. Residues: CASTTPGLPQET. The entire CDR3 protein is CASTTPGLPQETQYF. The chain joins TRBV19 to TRBJ2-5, with D possibly matching TRBD2 (6 bases). The read gets to within 3 residues of the CDR3 end, and the germline J gene fills in the rest. The V end lost 7 bases, the J end lost 2 bases, and 17 bases lay between the germline ends. Per the germline V gene, CDR1 is LNHDA and CDR2 is SQIVND (reference sequence). The CDR3 contains 15 residues.

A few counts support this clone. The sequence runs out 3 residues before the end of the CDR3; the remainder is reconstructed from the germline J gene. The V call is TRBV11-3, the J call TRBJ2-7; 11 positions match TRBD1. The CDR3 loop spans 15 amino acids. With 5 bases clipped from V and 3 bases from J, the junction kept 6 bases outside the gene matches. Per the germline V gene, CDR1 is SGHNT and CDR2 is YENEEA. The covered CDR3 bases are TGTGCCAGCAGCCCCGCCGGGACAGGGGGCTACGAG. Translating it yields CASSPAGTGGYE. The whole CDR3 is CASSPAGTGGYEQYF.

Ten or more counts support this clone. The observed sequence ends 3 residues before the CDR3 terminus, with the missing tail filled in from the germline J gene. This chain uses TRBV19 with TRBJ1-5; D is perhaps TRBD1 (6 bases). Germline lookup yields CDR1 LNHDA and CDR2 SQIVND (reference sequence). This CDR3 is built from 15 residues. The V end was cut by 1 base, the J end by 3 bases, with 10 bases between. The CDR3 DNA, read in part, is TGTGCCAGTAGTATAGCAGGACAGCCCAATCAGCCC. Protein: CASSIAGQPNQP. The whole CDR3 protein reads CASSIAGQPNQPQHF.

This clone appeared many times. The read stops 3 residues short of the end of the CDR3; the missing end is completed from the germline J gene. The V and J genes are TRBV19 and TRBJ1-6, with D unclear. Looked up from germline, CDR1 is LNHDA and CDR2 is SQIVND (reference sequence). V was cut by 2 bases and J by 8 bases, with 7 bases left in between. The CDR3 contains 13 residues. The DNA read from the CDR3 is TGTGCCAGTAGTATAAAGCAGGATTCACCC. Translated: CASSIKQDSP. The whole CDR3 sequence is CASSIKQDSPLHF.

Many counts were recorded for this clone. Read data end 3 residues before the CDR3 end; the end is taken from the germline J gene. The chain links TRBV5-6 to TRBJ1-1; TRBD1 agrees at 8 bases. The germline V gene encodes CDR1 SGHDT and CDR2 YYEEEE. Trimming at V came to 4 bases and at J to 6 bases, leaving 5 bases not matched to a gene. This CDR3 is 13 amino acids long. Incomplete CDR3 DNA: TGTGCCAGCAGCCATGGGACAGGCCCTGAA. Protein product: CASSHGTGPE. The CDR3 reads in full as CASSHGTGPEAFF.

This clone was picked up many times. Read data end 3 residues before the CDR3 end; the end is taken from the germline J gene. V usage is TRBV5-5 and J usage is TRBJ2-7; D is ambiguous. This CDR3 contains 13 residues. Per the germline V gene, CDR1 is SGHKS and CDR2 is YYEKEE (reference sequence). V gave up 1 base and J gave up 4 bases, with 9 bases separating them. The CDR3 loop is CASSLSLEYEQYF. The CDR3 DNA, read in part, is TGTGCCAGCAGCTTGTCGTTAGAGTACGAG.

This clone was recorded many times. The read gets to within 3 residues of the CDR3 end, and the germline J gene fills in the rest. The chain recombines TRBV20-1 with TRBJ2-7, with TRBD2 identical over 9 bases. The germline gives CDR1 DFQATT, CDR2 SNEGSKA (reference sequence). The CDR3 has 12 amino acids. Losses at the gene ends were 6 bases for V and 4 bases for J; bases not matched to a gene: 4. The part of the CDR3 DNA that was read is TGCAGTGCGGGCCTAGCGGGGTACGAG. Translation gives CSAGLAGYE. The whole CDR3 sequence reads CSAGLAGYEQYF.

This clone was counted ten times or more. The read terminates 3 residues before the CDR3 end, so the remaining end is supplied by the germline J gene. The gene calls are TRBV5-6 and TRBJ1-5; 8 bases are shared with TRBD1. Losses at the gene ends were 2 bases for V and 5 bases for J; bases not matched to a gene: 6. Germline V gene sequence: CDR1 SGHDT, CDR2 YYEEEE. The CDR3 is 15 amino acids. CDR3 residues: CASSLQQGGHQPQHF. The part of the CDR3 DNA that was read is TGTGCCAGCAGCTTACAACAGGGGGGACATCAGCCC. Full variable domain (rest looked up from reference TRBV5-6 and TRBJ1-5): DAGVTQSPTHLIKTRGQQVTLRCSPKSGHDTVSWYQQALGQGPQFIFQYYEEEERQRGNFPDRFSGHQFPNYSSELNVNALLLGDSALYLCASSLQQGGHQPQHFGDGTRLSIL.

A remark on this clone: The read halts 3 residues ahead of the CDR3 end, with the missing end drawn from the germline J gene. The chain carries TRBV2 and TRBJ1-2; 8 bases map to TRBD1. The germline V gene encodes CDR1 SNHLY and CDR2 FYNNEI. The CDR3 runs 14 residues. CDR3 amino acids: CASSTTGELGGYTF. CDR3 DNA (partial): TGTGCCAGCAGCACGACAGGGGAGTTAGGAGGC.

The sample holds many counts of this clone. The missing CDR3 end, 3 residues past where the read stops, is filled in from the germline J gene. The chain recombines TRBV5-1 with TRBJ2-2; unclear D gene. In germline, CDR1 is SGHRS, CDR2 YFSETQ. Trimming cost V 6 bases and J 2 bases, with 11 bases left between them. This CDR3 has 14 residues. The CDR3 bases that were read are TGCGCCAGCACGCTAATTACCAACACCGGGGAG. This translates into CASTLITNTGE. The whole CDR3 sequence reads CASTLITNTGELFF.

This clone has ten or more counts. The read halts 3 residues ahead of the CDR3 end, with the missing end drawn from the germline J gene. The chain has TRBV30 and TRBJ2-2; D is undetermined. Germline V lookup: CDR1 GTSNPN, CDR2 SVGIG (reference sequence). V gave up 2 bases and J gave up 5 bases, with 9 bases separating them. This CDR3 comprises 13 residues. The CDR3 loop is CAWSLSQTGELFF. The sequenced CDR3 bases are TGTGCCTGGAGTTTGAGCCAAACCGGGGAG. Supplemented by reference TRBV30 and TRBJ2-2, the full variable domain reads SQTIHQWPATLVQPVGSPLSLECTVEGTSNPNLYWYRQAAGRGLQLLFYSVGIGQISSEVPQNLSASRPQDRQFILSSKKLLLSDSGFYLCAWSLSQTGELFFGEGSRLTVL.

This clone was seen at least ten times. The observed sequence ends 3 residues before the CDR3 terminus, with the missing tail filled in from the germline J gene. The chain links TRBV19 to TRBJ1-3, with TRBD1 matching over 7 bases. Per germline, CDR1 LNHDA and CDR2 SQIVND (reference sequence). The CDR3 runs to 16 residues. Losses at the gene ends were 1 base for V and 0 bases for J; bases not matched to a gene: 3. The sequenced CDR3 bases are TGTGCCAGTAGTATAGGGGGGGACAGCTCTGGAAACACC. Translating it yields CASSIGGDSSGNT. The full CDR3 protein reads CASSIGGDSSGNTIYF.

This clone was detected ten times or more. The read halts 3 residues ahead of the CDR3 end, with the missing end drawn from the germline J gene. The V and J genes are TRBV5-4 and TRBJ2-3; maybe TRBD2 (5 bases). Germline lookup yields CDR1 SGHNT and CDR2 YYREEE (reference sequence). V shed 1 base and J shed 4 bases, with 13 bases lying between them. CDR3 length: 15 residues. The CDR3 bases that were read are TGTGCCAGCAGCTTGACGTTACTAGACGCAGATACG. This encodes CASSLTLLDADT. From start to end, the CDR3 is CASSLTLLDADTQYF.

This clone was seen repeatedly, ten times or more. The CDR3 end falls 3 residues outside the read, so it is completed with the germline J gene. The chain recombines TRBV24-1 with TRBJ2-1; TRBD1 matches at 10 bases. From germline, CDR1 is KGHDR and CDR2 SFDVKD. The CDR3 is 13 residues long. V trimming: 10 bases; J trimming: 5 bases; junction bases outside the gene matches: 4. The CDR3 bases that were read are TGTGCCACTTCGGGACAGGGGAACAATGAG. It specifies CATSGQGNNE. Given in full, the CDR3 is CATSGQGNNEQFF.

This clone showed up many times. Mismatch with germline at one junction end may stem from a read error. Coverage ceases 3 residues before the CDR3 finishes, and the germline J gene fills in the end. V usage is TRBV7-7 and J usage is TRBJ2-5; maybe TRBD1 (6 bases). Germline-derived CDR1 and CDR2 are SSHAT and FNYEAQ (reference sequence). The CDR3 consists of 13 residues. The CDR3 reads CASSLDRQETQYF. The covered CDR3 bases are TGTGCTAGCAGCTTAGACAGGCAAGAGACC.

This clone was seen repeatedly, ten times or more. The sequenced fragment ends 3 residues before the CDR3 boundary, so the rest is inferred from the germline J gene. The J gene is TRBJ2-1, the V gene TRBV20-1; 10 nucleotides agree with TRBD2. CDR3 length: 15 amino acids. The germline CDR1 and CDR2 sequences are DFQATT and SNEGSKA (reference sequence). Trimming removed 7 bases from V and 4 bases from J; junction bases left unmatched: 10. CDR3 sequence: CSVSASGRGYNEQFF. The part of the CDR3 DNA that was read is TGCAGTGTTAGCGCCAGCGGGAGGGGTTACAATGAG.

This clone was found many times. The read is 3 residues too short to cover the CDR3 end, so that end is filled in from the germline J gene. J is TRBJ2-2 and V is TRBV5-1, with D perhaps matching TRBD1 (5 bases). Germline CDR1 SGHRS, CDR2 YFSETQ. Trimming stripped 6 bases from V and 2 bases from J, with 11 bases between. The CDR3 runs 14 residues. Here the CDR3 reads CASTGQANTGELFF. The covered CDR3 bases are TGCGCCAGCACCGGACAAGCTAACACCGGGGAG.

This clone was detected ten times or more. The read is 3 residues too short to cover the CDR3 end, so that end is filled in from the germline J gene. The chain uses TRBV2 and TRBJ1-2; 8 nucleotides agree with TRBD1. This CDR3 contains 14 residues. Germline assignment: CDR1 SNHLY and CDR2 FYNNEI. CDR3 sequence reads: CASIQGQAFEGYTF. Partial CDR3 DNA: TGTGCCAGCATTCAGGGACAGGCCTTTGAGGGC. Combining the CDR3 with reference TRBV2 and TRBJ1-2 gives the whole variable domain EPEVTQTPSHQVTQMGQEVILRCVPISNHLYFYWYRQILGQKVEFLVSFYNNEISEKSEIFDDQFSVERPDGSNFTLKIRSTKLEDSAMYFCASIQGQAFEGYTFGSGTRLTVV.

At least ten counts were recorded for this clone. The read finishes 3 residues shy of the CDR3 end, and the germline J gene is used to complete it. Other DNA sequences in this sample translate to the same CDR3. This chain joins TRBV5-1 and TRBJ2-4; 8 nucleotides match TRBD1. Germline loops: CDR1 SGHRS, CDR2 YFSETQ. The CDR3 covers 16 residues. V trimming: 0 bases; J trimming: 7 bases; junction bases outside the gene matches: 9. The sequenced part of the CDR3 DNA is TGCGCCAGCAGCTTGGCCCCCGGACAGGGAACGAACATT. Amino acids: CASSLAPGQGTNI. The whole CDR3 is CASSLAPGQGTNIQYF.

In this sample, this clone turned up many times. CDR3 in amino acids: CASSLSSHYGYTF. The sequenced CDR3 bases are TGTGCCAGCAGTTTAAGTAGTCACTATGGC. The V and J genes are TRBV12-3 or TRBV12-4 and TRBJ1-2; D call uncertain. The read comes to an end 3 residues before the CDR3 does, leaving the germline J gene to fill in the end. V shed 2 bases and J shed 3 bases, with 7 bases lying between them. This CDR3 comprises 13 residues.

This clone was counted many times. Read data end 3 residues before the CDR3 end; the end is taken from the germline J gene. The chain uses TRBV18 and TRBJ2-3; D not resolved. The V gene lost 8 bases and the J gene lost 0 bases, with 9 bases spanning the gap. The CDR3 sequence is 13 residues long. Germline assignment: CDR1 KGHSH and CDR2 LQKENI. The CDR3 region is CASQVRSTDTQYF. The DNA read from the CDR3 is TGTGCCAGCCAGGTTCGAAGCACAGATACG.